This T cell receptor beta chain was recorded in a study of blood T cell repertoires in COVID-19. Across the study: Samples of COVID-19 (acute and convalescent) were obtained from the United States, Italy and Spain. T cells, B-cell-depleted T cells, or PBMCs supplied cDNA or gDNA.

CDR3 length: 13 residues. In germline, CDR1 is KGHDR, CDR2 SFDVKD. V was clipped by 4 bases and J by 7 bases; unmatched bases: 4. Study processing details: Scientists estimated how many nucleated cells there were by amplifying reference gene primers. Generated by immunoSEQ multiplex PCR, the TCRdb table keeps only in-frame clones and is missing some. V, J and clone size are taken as reported in that table, and D and trimming were inferred from the DNA itself. The sample consists of under 150,000 clones, 84% of them appearing once. The chain uses TRBV24-1 and TRBJ1-2; 8 nucleotides match TRBD1. Sequencing was performed on peripheral blood. The sequence was collected from a middle-aged woman with acute or convalescent COVID-19. The CDR3 DNA follows: TGTGCCACCAGTGAGAGACAGGGGACTGGCTACACCTTC. This translates into CATSERQGTGYTF.